This T cell receptor (beta chain) was obtained from a study of response to subunit inactivated influenza vaccine. General study findings and limits: That few new T cells are recruited by each seasonal influenza vaccination was the authors' suggestion.

CDR1 is MDHEN, CDR2 SYDVKM, per germline. CDR3 length: 14 residues. V was shortened by 6 bases and J by 7 bases, with 13 bases between the two germline ends. Concerning this clonotype itself: Its target is unknown.

MiXCR was run by TCRdb on the RT-PCR reads, yielding one entry per CDR3 protein. Of hundreds of thousands of distinct CDR3 sequences listed, about 25% are singletons. Material: CD4+ T cells sorted from PBMCs, obtained roughly 5 days after vaccination. The receptor's source is a man aged 50 to 59 who received an inactivated influenza vaccine. V and J are TRBV28 and TRBJ1-6; TRBD1 is a possible D gene (6 bases). In DNA, the CDR3 is TGTGCCAGCAGAAACCTAAGGGGGAATTCACCCCTCCACTTT. Protein sequence: CASRNLRGNSPLHF.